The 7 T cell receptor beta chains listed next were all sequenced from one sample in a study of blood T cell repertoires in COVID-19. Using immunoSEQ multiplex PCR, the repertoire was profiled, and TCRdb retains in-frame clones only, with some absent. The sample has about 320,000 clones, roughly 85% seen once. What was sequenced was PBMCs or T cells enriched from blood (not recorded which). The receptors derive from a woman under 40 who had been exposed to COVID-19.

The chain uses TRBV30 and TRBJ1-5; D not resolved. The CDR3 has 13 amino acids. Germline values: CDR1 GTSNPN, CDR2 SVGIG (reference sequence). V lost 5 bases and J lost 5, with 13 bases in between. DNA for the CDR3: TGTGCCTGGGGAATGGGGAGTGATCAGCCCCAGCATTTT. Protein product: CAWGMGSDQPQHF.

CDR3 loop: CASSLHTEGGELFF. The DNA of the CDR3 is TGTGCCAGCAGCTTGCATACAGAAGGCGGGGAGCTGTTTTTT. V and J are TRBV13 and TRBJ2-2; D unclear. The V gene lost 3 bases and the J gene lost 7 bases, with 12 bases spanning the gap. The CDR3 totals 14 residues. From germline, CDR1 is PRHDT and CDR2 FYEKMQ (reference sequence).

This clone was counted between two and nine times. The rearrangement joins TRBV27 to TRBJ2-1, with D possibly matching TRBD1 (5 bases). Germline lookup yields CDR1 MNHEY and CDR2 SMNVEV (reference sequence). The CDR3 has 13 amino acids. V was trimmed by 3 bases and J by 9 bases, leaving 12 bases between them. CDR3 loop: CASSFPGISEQFF. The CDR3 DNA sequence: TGTGCCAGCAGTTTTCCAGGGATAAGTGAGCAGTTCTTC.

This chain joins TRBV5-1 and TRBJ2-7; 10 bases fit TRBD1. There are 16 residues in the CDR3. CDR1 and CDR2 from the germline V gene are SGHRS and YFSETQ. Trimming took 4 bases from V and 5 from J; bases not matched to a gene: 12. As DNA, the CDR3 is TGCGCCAGCAGCACCACCCCGAGGACAGGGGGTAACGAGCAGTACTTC. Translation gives CASSTTPRTGGNEQYF.

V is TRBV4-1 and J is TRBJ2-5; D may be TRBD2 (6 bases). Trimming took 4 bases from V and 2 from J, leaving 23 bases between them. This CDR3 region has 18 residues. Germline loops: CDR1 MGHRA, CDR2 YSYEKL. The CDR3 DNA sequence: TGCGCCAGCAGCCTCCTAGGCGGGGTGCTGATTCCTCAAGAGACCCAGTACTTC. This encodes CASSLLGGVLIPQETQYF.

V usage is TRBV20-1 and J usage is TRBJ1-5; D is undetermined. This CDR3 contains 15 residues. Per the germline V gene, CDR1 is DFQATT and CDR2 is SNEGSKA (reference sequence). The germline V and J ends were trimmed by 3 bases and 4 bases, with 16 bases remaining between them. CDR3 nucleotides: TGCAGTGCTAGTCTTGGACTCAATGTTAATCAGCCCCAGCATTTT. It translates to CSASLGLNVNQPQHF.

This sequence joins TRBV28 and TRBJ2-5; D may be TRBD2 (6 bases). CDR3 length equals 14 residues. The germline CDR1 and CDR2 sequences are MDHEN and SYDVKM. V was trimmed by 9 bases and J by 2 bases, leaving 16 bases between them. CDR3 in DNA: TGTGCCAGTTCGGACTTAGGAGGGCAAGAGACCCAGTACTTC. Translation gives CASSDLGGQETQYF.